This T cell receptor beta chain derives from a study of CD8 T cells in ankylosing spondylitis. Study-wide findings and caveats: Ankylosing spondylitis blood seemed to carry a telltale TCR beta motif made of under ten highly homologous variants.

This clonotype was seen many times. Its matching antigen is unknown. A single record per CDR3 protein comes from TCRdb applying MiXCR to the 5' RACE reads. The data contain around 130,000 distinct CDR3 sequences, roughly 15% of them singletons. There are 13 residues in the CDR3. CDR1 and CDR2 (germline): SEHNR, FQNEAQ (reference sequence). The germline V and J ends were trimmed by 1 base and 3 bases, with 6 bases remaining between them. This TCR was sampled from a male donor with ankylosing spondylitis. The sequenced sample consisted of blood, either unsorted or a sorted T cell fraction (not recorded which). V is TRBV7-9 and J is TRBJ1-1; TRBD1 is a possible D gene (5 bases). CDR3 region: CASSLGGDTEAFF. The CDR3 nucleotides read TGTGCCAGCAGCTTAGGGGGGGACACTGAAGCTTTCTTT. Drawing the rest from reference TRBV7-9 and TRBJ1-1, the complete variable domain is DTGVSQNPRHKITKRGQNVTFRCDPISEHNRLYWYRQTLGQGPEFLTYFQNEAQLEKSRLLSDRFSAERPKGSFSTLEIQRTEQGDSAMYLCASSLGGDTEAFFGQGTRLTVV.